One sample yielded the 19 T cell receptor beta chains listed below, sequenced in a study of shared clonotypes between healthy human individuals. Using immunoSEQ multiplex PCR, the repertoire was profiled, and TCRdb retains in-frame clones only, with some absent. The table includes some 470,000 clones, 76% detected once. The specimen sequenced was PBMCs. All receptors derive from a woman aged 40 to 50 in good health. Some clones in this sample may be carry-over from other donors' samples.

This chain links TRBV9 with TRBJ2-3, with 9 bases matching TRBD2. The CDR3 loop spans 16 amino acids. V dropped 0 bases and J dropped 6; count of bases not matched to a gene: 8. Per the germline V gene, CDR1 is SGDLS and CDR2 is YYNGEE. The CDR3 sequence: CASSVGASGEMDTQYF. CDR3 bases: TGTGCCAGCAGCGTAGGGGCTAGCGGGGAGATGGATACGCAGTATTTT.

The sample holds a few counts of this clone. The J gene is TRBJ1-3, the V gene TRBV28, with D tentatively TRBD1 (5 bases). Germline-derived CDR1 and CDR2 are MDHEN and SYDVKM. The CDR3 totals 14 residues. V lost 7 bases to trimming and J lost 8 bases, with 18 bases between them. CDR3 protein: CASTEGRAFDTIYF. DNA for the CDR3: TGTGCCAGCACCGAGGGGAGGGCTTTTGACACCATATATTTT.

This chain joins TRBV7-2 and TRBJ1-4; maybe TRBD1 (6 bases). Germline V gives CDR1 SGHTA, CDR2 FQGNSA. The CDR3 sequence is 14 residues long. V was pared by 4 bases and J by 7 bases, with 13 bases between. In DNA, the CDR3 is TGTGCCAGCAGCTCCTCAGGGACACGTGAAAAACTGTTTTTT. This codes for CASSSSGTREKLFF.

The CDR3 DNA reads TGTGCCAGCTCACCATCGATACGACAGGGGGAGACTCCCTACGAGCAGTACTTC. This codes for CASSPSIRQGETPYEQYF. This chain links TRBV18 with TRBJ2-7; 9 bases agree with TRBD1. Germline assignment: CDR1 KGHSH and CDR2 LQKENI. The CDR3 runs 18 residues. V gave up 2 bases and J gave up 2 bases; unmatched junction bases: 13.

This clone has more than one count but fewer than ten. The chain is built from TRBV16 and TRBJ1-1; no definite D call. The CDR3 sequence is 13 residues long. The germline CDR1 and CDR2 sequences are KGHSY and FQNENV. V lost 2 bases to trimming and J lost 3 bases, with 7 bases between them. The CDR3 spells CASSQDRDTEAFF. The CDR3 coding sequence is TGTGCCAGCAGCCAAGACCGGGACACTGAAGCTTTCTTT.

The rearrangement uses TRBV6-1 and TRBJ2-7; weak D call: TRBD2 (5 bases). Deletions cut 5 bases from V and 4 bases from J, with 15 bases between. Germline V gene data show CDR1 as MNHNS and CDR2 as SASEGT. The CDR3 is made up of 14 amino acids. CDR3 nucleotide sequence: TGTGCCAGCAGTACGCGAGGGCAGGAATACGAGCAGTACTTC. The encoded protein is CASSTRGQEYEQYF.

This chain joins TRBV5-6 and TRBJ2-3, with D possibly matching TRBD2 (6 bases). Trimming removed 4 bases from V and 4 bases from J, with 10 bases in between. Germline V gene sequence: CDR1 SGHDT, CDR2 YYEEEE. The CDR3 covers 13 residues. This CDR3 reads CASSPGVADTQYF. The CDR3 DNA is TGTGCCAGCAGCCCGGGGGTGGCAGATACGCAGTATTTT.

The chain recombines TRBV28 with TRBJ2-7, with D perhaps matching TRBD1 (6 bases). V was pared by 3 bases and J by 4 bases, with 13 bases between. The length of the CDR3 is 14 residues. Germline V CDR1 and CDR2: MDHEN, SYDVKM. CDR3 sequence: CASSLTGRAYEQYF. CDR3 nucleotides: TGTGCCAGCAGTTTGACAGGAAGGGCTTACGAGCAGTACTTC.

The CDR3 region is CASSLFGNEQFF. The DNA of the CDR3 is TGTGCCAGCAGTTTGTTTGGGAATGAGCAGTTCTTC. V usage is TRBV27 and J usage is TRBJ2-1, with D unclear. This CDR3 contains 12 residues. The V end was cut by 3 bases, the J end by 7 bases, with 7 bases between. Germline values: CDR1 MNHEY, CDR2 SMNVEV (reference sequence).

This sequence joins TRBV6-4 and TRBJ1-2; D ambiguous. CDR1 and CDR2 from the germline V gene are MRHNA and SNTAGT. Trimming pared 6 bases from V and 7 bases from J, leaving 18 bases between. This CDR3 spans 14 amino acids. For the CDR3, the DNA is TGTGCCAGCAGCACCAGGCCCGGGGATACTGGCTACACCTTC. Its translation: CASSTRPGDTGYTF.

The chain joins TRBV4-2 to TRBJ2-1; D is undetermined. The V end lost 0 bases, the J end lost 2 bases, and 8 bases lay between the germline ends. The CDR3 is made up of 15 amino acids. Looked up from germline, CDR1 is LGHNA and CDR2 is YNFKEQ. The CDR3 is CASSQDDSPYNEQFF. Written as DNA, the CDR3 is TGTGCCAGCAGCCAAGATGATTCCCCCTACAATGAGCAGTTCTTC.

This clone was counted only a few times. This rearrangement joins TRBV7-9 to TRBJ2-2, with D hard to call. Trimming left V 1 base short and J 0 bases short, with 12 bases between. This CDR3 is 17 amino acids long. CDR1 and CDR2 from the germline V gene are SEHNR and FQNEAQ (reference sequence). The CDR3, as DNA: TGTGCCAGCAGCTTAGTGGGCGGCAGATCGAACACCGGGGAGCTGTTTTTT. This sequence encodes CASSLVGGRSNTGELFF.

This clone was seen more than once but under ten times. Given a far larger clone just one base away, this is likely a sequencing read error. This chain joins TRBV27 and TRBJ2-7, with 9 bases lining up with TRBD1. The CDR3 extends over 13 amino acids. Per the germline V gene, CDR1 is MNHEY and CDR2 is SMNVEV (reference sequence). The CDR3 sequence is CACSLGTGYEQYF. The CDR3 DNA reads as TGTGCCTGCAGTTTAGGGACAGGGTACGAGCAGTACTTC.

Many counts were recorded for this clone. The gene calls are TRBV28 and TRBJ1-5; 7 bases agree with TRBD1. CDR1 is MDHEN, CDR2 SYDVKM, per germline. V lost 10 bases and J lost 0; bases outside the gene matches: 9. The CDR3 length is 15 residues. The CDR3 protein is CANRTGELSNQPQHF. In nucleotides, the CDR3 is TGTGCCAACCGGACAGGAGAACTTAGCAATCAGCCCCAGCATTTT.

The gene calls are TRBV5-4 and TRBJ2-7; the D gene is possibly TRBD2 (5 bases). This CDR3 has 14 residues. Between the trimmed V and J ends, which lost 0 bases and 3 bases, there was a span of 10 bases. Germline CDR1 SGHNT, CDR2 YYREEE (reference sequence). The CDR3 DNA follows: TGTGCCAGCAGCTTGGCCGGCGCGGGCTACGAGCAGTACTTC. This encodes CASSLAGAGYEQYF.

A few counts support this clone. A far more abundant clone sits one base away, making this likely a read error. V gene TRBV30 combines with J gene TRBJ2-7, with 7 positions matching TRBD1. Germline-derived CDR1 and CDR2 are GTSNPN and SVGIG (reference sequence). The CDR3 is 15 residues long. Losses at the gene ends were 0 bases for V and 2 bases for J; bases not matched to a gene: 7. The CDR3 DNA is TGTGCCTGGAGTGTACAGGGGCTAGAACCCTACGAGCAGTACTTC. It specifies CAWSVQGLEPYEQYF.

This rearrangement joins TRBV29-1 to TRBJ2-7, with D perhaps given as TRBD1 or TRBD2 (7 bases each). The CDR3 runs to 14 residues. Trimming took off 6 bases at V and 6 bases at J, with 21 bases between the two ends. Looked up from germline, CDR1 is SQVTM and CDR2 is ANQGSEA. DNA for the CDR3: TGCAGCGTAAGCGGGACAGCCGCCTGGGGCGAGCAGTACTTC. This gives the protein CSVSGTAAWGEQYF.

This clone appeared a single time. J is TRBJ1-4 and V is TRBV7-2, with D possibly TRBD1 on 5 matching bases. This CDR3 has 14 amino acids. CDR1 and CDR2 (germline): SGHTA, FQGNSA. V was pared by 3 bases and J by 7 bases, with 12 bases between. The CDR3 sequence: CASSFARGSEKLFF. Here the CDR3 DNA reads TGTGCCAGCAGCTTTGCCCGGGGGAGTGAAAAACTGTTTTTT.

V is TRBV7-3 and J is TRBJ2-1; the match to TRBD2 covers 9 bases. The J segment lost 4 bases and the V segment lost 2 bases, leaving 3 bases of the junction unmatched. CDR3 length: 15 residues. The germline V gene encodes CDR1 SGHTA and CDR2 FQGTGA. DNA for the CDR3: TGTGCCAGCAGCTTAGGTAGCGGGAGTTACAATGAGCAGTTCTTC. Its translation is CASSLGSGSYNEQFF.